These T cell receptor beta chains were read from a single sample in a study of blood T cell repertoires in COVID-19. Assay used: immunoSEQ multiplex PCR; TCRdb lists only in-frame clones, some missing. This sample has about 140,000 clones; around 78% occur once, and the top ten carry under 6%. Sequencing used peripheral blood. All receptors come from an elderly woman with active or convalescent COVID-19. CDR3s include the opening cysteine and the closing phenylalanine or tryptophan. Each record gives: V gene, D gene, J gene, clone size, CDR3 DNA, CDR3 protein. D genes are given only for firm matches. Clone size, where shown, is once, few, many, or a class for clones that have expanded.

TRBV19,-,TRBJ1-5,-,TGTGCCAGTAGTATTTCAGGGGTTAGCAATCAGCCCCAGCATTTT,CASSISGVSNQPQHF
TRBV3-1/TRBV3-2,TRBD1,TRBJ2-7,-,TGTGCCAGCAGCCCCTACCGGACAGGATCTGTTACCTCCTACGAGCAGTACTTC,CASSPYRTGSVTSYEQYF
TRBV28,TRBD1,TRBJ2-1,-,TGTGCCAGCAGTTCCGCCAGACAGGGGGCTAGGAATGAGCAGTTCTTC,CASSSARQGARNEQFF
TRBV28,TRBD1,TRBJ1-6,-,TGTGCCAGCAGTCCCTCGACAGGGAAGAATTCACCCCTCCACTTT,CASSPSTGKNSPLHF
TRBV19,TRBD1,TRBJ1-4,-,TGTGCCAGTAGTCCCCGGGACAGGTCTAATGAAAAACTGTTTTTT,CASSPRDRSNEKLFF
TRBV27,-,TRBJ1-5,-,TGTGCCAGCAGGGCCGGCGGGAGAAATCAGCCCCAGCATTTT,CASRAGGRNQPQHF
TRBV2,TRBD1,TRBJ1-5,-,TGTGCCAGCAGCCAGGGACAGGCAGTCAATCAGCCCCAGCATTTT,CASSQGQAVNQPQHF
TRBV5-8,TRBD2,TRBJ2-7,-,TGTGCCAGCAGCTCGAGGACTAGCGGGGGCTACGAGCAGTACTTC,CASSSRTSGGYEQYF
TRBV19,-,TRBJ2-7,-,TGTGCCAGTAGTATGAATCCCGGCGGCGAGCAGTACTTC,CASSMNPGGEQYF
TRBV5-1,-,TRBJ1-1,-,TGCGCCAGCAGCTTGGGTCAGGAAAACACTGAAGCTTTCTTT,CASSLGQENTEAFF
TRBV3-1/TRBV3-2,TRBD2,TRBJ2-7,once,TGTGCCAGCAGCGCACTAGCGGGACCCTACGAGCAGTACTTC,CASSALAGPYEQYF
TRBV18,-,TRBJ2-5,-,TGTGCCAGCTCACCACCGTCAGGGTCGCCCCAGTACTTC,CASSPPSGSPQYF
TRBV5-1,TRBD1,TRBJ1-1,-,TGCGCCAGCAGCCTAAGGACAGGGGCTCGGAACACTGAAGCTTTCTTT,CASSLRTGARNTEAFF
TRBV3-1/TRBV3-2,TRBD1,TRBJ1-2,-,TGTGCCAGCAGCCAAAAGGACAGGGTAGGAGGCTACACCTTC,CASSQKDRVGGYTF
TRBV18,-,TRBJ1-3,-,TGTGCCAGCTCACTCTACACCGGACAAAGCACCATATATTTT,CASSLYTGQSTIYF
TRBV13,TRBD1,TRBJ2-2,-,TGTGCCAGCAGCTTAGACCAACAGGGGGCCGGGGCCGGGGAGCTGTTTTTT,CASSLDQQGAGAGELFF
TRBV4-1,-,TRBJ2-5,-,TGCGCCAGCAGCCAGGGGCCTTCCTCCGGGGAGACCCAGTACTTC,CASSQGPSSGETQYF
TRBV15,TRBD1,TRBJ1-1,-,TGTGCCACCAGGACGACAGGGTGGGACACTGAAGCTTTCTTT,CATRTTGWDTEAFF
TRBV6-6,TRBD1,TRBJ2-1,-,TGTGCCAGCACTATTCCGGGACAGGAGGCGTTCCAGTTCTTC,CASTIPGQEAFQFF
TRBV5-1,-,TRBJ2-7,once,TGCGCCAGCACCCGAAGCTGGGTGGGGAGCTACGAGCAGTACTTC,CASTRSWVGSYEQYF
TRBV7-2,TRBD1,TRBJ1-5,few,TGTGCCAGCAGCTTGGACAGGGATTCGATCCAGCCCCAGCATTTT,CASSLDRDSIQPQHF
TRBV11-2,TRBD1,TRBJ1-1,once,TGTGCCAGCAGCTTATCTCTCCGGGGGACAGCTGAAGCTTTCTTT,CASSLSLRGTAEAFF
TRBV4-3,-,TRBJ1-2,few,TGCGCCAGCAGCCAAGATCGCAGGGCCGCTAACTATGGCTACACCTTC,CASSQDRRAANYGYTF
TRBV19,-,TRBJ2-2,-,TGTGCCAGTAAAGTCGGGCGGAGGACCGGGGAGCTGTTTTTT,CASKVGRRTGELFF
TRBV15,-,TRBJ2-6,-,TGTGCCACCAGCAGAGTTCCCTCCAACGTCCTGACTTTC,CATSRVPSNVLTF
TRBV12-3/TRBV12-4,-,TRBJ2-1,once,TGTGCCAGCAGTACCTACAGGGACGAGCAGTTCTTC,CASSTYRDEQFF
TRBV5-4,-,TRBJ1-6,few,TGTGCCAGCAGCTTGGTGGGAGATTCACCCCTCCACTTT,CASSLVGDSPLHF
TRBV5-1,-,TRBJ1-3,-,TGCGCCAGCAAACCCGACAGATCTGGAAACACCATATATTTT,CASKPDRSGNTIYF
TRBV7-9,-,TRBJ2-7,-,TGTGCCAGCAGCAAATCCGGGGTCAGCTCCTACGAGCAGTACTTC,CASSKSGVSSYEQYF
TRBV7-9,-,TRBJ1-2,-,TGTGCCAGCAGCCTACCCCGCGGGGGAGGCCACGATGGCTACACCTTC,CASSLPRGGGHDGYTF
TRBV4-2,-,TRBJ2-1,-,TGTGCCAGCAGCCAAGGCCTAGGCGGGGCATACAATGAGCAGTTCTTC,CASSQGLGGAYNEQFF
TRBV15,-,TRBJ1-2,-,TGTGCCACCAGCAGAGATCGGAGGGGAAGTAATGGCTACACCTTC,CATSRDRRGSNGYTF
TRBV18,TRBD1,TRBJ1-1,few,TGTGCCAGCTCACCAATGACAGGGAAAAAGAACACTGAAGCTTTCTTT,CASSPMTGKKNTEAFF
TRBV7-7,TRBD1,TRBJ1-5,-,TGTGCTAGCAGCTTGACAAAACCGGGACAGTATGTTCGACCCCAGCATTTT,CASSLTKPGQYVRPQHF
TRBV5-1,TRBD2,TRBJ2-1,-,TGCGCCAGCAGCTTGGTTCTAGCGGGGGGGCCCTGGGAGCAGTTCTTC,CASSLVLAGGPWEQFF
TRBV9,TRBD2,TRBJ2-1,-,TGTGCCAGCAGCCGCTACCGGACTAGCGATAAATACAATGAGCAGTTCTTC,CASSRYRTSDKYNEQFF
TRBV4-2,TRBD1,TRBJ1-3,-,TGTGCCAGCAGCCAAGATCACCCCCGGACAGGGCTTGGAAGAAACACCATATATTTT,CASSQDHPRTGLGRNTIYF
TRBV7-9,-,TRBJ1-1,-,TGTGCCAGCAGCTTAGTAACAGGGTCCACTGAAGCTTTCTTT,CASSLVTGSTEAFF
TRBV24-1,TRBD2,TRBJ2-2,-,TGTGCCACCAGTGAAGGGACTAGCGGGGCCGGGGAGCTGTTTTTT,CATSEGTSGAGELFF
TRBV11-3,-,TRBJ1-6,-,TGTGCCAGCAGCTTAGATTTTAGTTCACCCCTCCACTTT,CASSLDFSSPLHF
TRBV18,-,TRBJ1-5,once,TGTGCCAGCTCACCTCCTACAGGGTCTGGTCAGCCCCAGCATTTT,CASSPPTGSGQPQHF
TRBV4-1,TRBD2,TRBJ2-7,few,TGCGCCAGCAGCCCCGAAACTAGCGGGGGGAACCCCCGGTACGAGCAGTACTTC,CASSPETSGGNPRYEQYF
TRBV11-2,TRBD2,TRBJ2-7,few,TGTGCCAGCAGCTCTAGCGGGGGATCCTACGAGCAGTACTTC,CASSSSGGSYEQYF
TRBV12-5,-,TRBJ1-5,few,TGTGCTAGTGGTCTCGAAAATACAGGGTCCAATCAGCCCCAGCATTTT,CASGLENTGSNQPQHF
TRBV6-5,-,TRBJ1-2,once,TGTGCCAGCAGTTACCGGTTCCGGGGGGAGGATGGCTACACCTTC,CASSYRFRGEDGYTF
TRBV11-2,TRBD2,TRBJ2-3,-,TGTGCCAGCAGCTTAAGCGGGGGGCCCACAGATACGCAGTATTTT,CASSLSGGPTDTQYF
TRBV28,-,TRBJ1-4,-,TGTGCCAGCAGTTTAGCGGGGATTAATGAAAAACTGTTTTTT,CASSLAGINEKLFF
TRBV7-8,-,TRBJ1-5,-,TGTGCCAGCGGTAAGACAGGAGATAGCAATCAGCCCCAGCATTTT,CASGKTGDSNQPQHF
TRBV2,-,TRBJ2-3,once,TGTGCCAGCAACGGCAGGGTATCCACAGATACGCAGTATTTT,CASNGRVSTDTQYF
TRBV5-8,TRBD2,TRBJ2-2,-,TGTGCCAGCAGCCCTCCTTTACTAGCGGGGGGCACCAAGGAGCTGTTTTTT,CASSPPLLAGGTKELFF
TRBV6-6,TRBD2,TRBJ2-1,-,TGTGCCAGCAGCCGGGGACTAGGGTACAATGAGCAGTTCTTC,CASSRGLGYNEQFF